Each of the 19 T cell receptor beta chains below was sequenced from the same sample in a study of blood T cell repertoires in COVID-19. TCRdb's copy holds only in-frame clones and misses some; the assay was immunoSEQ multiplex PCR. Of some 40,000 clones listed, approximately 91% are singletons. Source material: peripheral blood. These TCRs come from an older man with acute or convalescent COVID-19.

This clone has just one count. V usage is TRBV11-3 and J usage is TRBJ2-3, with D possibly TRBD1 on 6 matching bases. This CDR3 is 15 amino acids long. Germline V gene sequence: CDR1 SGHNT, CDR2 YENEEA. The germline V and J ends were trimmed by 1 base and 3 bases, with 11 bases remaining between them. The CDR3 protein is CASSLGAGDTDTQYF. DNA of the CDR3: TGTGCCAGCAGCTTAGGGGCAGGGGATACAGATACGCAGTATTTT.

The chain couples TRBV18 to TRBJ2-1, with TRBD1 identical over 10 bases. Trimming removed 3 bases from V and 6 bases from J; junction bases left unmatched: 5. The CDR3 consists of 15 residues. The V gene's germline CDR1 is KGHSH and CDR2 LQKENI. CDR3 DNA: TGTGCCAGCTCACCGGGACAGGGGATCATCAATGAGCAGTTCTTC. Its protein product is CASSPGQGIINEQFF.

The chain uses TRBV27 and TRBJ2-7, with 10 bases that match TRBD1. J gave up 4 bases and V 3 bases, and 0 bases lay outside the gene matches. Germline V gene lookup returns CDR1 MNHEY and CDR2 SMNVEV (reference sequence). The CDR3 runs 13 residues. The DNA of the CDR3 is TGTGCCAGCAGTTTGGACAGGGGGTACGAGCAGTACTTC. Protein sequence: CASSLDRGYEQYF.

The chain joins TRBV7-3 to TRBJ2-2; 7 bases match TRBD1. V was pared by 1 base and J by 2 bases, with 1 base of the junction left unmatched. This CDR3 has 15 amino acids. Per the germline V gene, CDR1 is SGHTA and CDR2 is FQGTGA. CDR3: CASSLNRGNTGELFF. As DNA, the CDR3 is TGTGCCAGCAGCTTAAACAGGGGAAACACCGGGGAGCTGTTTTTT.

The chain couples TRBV28 to TRBJ2-1; 11 bases map to TRBD2. CDR1 MDHEN and CDR2 SYDVKM come from the germline V gene. The CDR3 sequence is 16 residues long. J lost 5 bases, V lost 4 bases, and 7 bases had no gene match. DNA for the CDR3: TGTGCCAGCAGTTCCATCTCGGGACTAGCGGACAATGAGCAGTTCTTC. It encodes CASSSISGLADNEQFF.

The CDR3 DNA reads as TGTGCCAGCAACCAGATCAGGGTAAACTCACGGCAGCCCCAGCATTTT. Its protein product is CASNQIRVNSRQPQHF. The chain uses TRBV28 and TRBJ1-5; D is perhaps TRBD1 (5 bases). The ends were cut back, 7 bases at V and 7 bases at J, with 23 bases in the middle. Germline V CDR1 and CDR2: MDHEN, SYDVKM. CDR3 length equals 16 residues.

The genes are TRBV19 and TRBJ1-4; 9 bases map to TRBD1. Germline V gene data show CDR1 as LNHDA and CDR2 as SQIVND (reference sequence). Germline trimming cut 1 base from V and 7 bases from J; bases unmatched to any gene: 7. This CDR3 is built from 16 residues. The CDR3 loop reads CASSIGRTGDFEKLFF. In DNA form, the CDR3 reads TGTGCCAGTAGTATAGGTCGGACAGGGGATTTTGAAAAACTGTTTTTT.

This chain uses TRBV4-1 with TRBJ2-1, with a possible D match to TRBD1 (6 bases). Trimming left V 4 bases short and J 4 bases short, with 17 bases between. The germline V gene encodes CDR1 MGHRA and CDR2 YSYEKL. The length of the CDR3 is 16 residues. As DNA, the CDR3 is TGCGCCAGCAGCCCAATAAGGGGGAACTCTTACAATGAGCAGTTCTTC. Translation: CASSPIRGNSYNEQFF.

The chain couples TRBV3-1 (or the pseudogene TRBV3-2) to TRBJ1-2, with D tentatively TRBD1 (5 bases). Trimming removed 1 base from V and 8 bases from J, with 11 bases in between. CDR1 is LGHDT, CDR2 YNNKEL, per germline (reference sequence). The CDR3 loop spans 13 amino acids. The CDR3 here is CASSQAGYGGYTF. CDR3 DNA: TGTGCCAGCAGCCAAGCAGGGTACGGCGGCTACACCTTC.

V usage is TRBV5-8 and J usage is TRBJ2-2; tentatively, D is TRBD1 (5 bases). The CDR3 loop spans 15 amino acids. CDR1 and CDR2 from the germline V gene are SGHTS and YDEGEE. V shed 7 bases and J shed 2 bases, with 15 bases lying between them. The CDR3 region is CASAPRVYNTGELFF. The CDR3 nucleotides are TGTGCCAGCGCACCCAGGGTTTATAACACCGGGGAGCTGTTTTTT. Looking up the rest from reference TRBV5-8 and TRBJ2-2 gives the full variable domain: EAGVTQSPTHLIKTRGQQATLRCSPISGHTSVYWYQQALGLGLQFLLWYDEGEERNRGNFPPRFSGRQFPNYSSELNVNALELEDSALYLCASAPRVYNTGELFFGEGSRLTVL.

The chain employs TRBV25-1 and TRBJ1-1; perhaps TRBD1 as D (6 bases). The length of the CDR3 is 11 residues. Trimming stripped 6 bases from V and 10 bases from J, with 12 bases between. The germline V gene encodes CDR1 MGHDK and CDR2 SYGVNS. This chain's CDR3 is CASRMDSRAFF. CDR3 DNA: TGTGCCAGCAGGATGGACAGCCGAGCTTTCTTT.

The rearrangement links TRBV19 to TRBJ2-1; D is perhaps TRBD1 (6 bases). This CDR3 contains 13 residues. The germline CDR1 and CDR2 sequences are LNHDA and SQIVND (reference sequence). With 6 bases removed from V and 9 bases from J, the gap between germline ends came to 15 bases. The CDR3: CASRNRVVGEQFF. The CDR3 DNA sequence: TGTGCCAGTAGAAACAGGGTTGTGGGTGAGCAGTTCTTC.

With regard to this clone: Other nucleotide sequences in the sample specify the same CDR3. The chain employs TRBV18 and TRBJ2-5; D remains unclear. The CDR3 runs 12 residues. Germline V gene lookup returns CDR1 KGHSH and CDR2 LQKENI. V dropped 6 bases and J dropped 3 bases, with 8 bases sitting between them. CDR3 amino acids: CASSPTEETQYF. CDR3 DNA: TGTGCCAGCTCGCCTACCGAAGAGACCCAGTACTTC. The full variable domain, completed using reference TRBV18 and TRBJ2-5, is NAGVMQNPRHLVRRRGQEARLRCSPMKGHSHVYWYRQLPEEGLKFMVYLQKENIIDESGMPKERFSAEFPKEGPSILRIQQVVRGDSAAYFCASSPTEETQYFGPGTRLLVL.

The genes are TRBV7-9 and TRBJ2-1; 12 bases fit TRBD2. There are 15 residues in the CDR3. Trimming cost V 5 bases and J 10 bases; bases outside gene matches: 9. CDR1 and CDR2 from the germline V gene are SEHNR and FQNEAQ (reference sequence). The CDR3 coding sequence is TGTGCCAGCAGCCCCCGACTAGCGGGAGAGGGGGAGCAGTTCTTC. It specifies CASSPRLAGEGEQFF.

The rearrangement links TRBV5-1 to TRBJ1-2; 9 bases align to TRBD1. Germline V gene data show CDR1 as SGHRS and CDR2 as YFSETQ. J was trimmed by 5 bases and V by 1 base; bases with no gene match: 9. The CDR3 extends over 16 amino acids. The CDR3 nucleotides are TGCGCCAGCAGCTTGTCTGTGGACAGGGGCGCATATGGCTACACCTTC. It codes for CASSLSVDRGAYGYTF.

This clone has just a few counts. This chain connects TRBV5-1 to TRBJ1-5; TRBD1 matches 7 bases. This CDR3 has 15 residues. V lost 0 bases to trimming and J lost 6 bases; unmatched junction nucleotides: 6. Germline V gene lookup returns CDR1 SGHRS and CDR2 YFSETQ. The CDR3 is CASSLGQGGGQPQHF. CDR3 nucleotides: TGCGCCAGCAGCTTGGGGCAGGGGGGAGGTCAGCCCCAGCATTTT.

The V call is TRBV6-5, the J call TRBJ1-3; D not resolved. The CDR3 has 14 amino acids. Germline V gene data show CDR1 as MNHEY and CDR2 as SVGAGI. V lost 2 bases and J 1 base, leaving 6 bases between the germline ends. In DNA, the CDR3 is TGTGCCAGCAGTTACACAGAATCTGGAAACACCATATATTTT. Its protein is CASSYTESGNTIYF.

V gene TRBV6-6 combines with J gene TRBJ2-3, with TRBD1 matching 8 bases. V was pared by 7 bases and J by 2 bases, with 11 bases of the junction left unmatched. In germline, CDR1 is MNHNY, CDR2 SVGAGI (reference sequence). This CDR3 spans 16 amino acids. The CDR3 DNA is TGTGCCAGCAACCTGGACAGGGCACGTTTCACAGATACGCAGTATTTT. Its translation is CASNLDRARFTDTQYF.

V and J are TRBV6-1 and TRBJ1-4; 8 bases fit TRBD1. The CDR3 is 16 amino acids. V shed 2 bases and J 8 bases; nucleotides not matched to a gene: 10. Germline values: CDR1 MNHNS, CDR2 SASEGT. CDR3 loop: CASSEINQGAREKLFF. The DNA of the CDR3 is TGTGCCAGCAGTGAAATAAACCAGGGGGCGAGGGAAAAACTGTTTTTT.